These T cell receptor beta chains were read from a single sample in a study of blood T cell repertoires in COVID-19. Produced via immunoSEQ multiplex PCR; TCRdb's table is partial and in-frame only. The repertoire holds tens of thousands of clones, with over 80% as singletons. Sample: peripheral blood. These receptors were collected from a woman of 80 years or more with acute or convalescent COVID-19. Both conserved end residues are part of each CDR3. A D gene is named only where the DNA matches it firmly. Size tells how often a clone was seen (once, few, many) or the class of an expanded clone, and some rows leave it out.

>TRBJ2-7|TRBV18|.|.
TGTGCCAGCTCAGGGCAGGGGCCGCCAGGCGAGCAGTACTTC
CASSGQGPPGEQYF
>TRBJ1-1|TRBV9|.|.
TGTGCCAGCAGCCCGACAGGGAACACTGAAGCTTTCTTT
CASSPTGNTEAFF
>TRBJ1-4|TRBV6-5|TRBD1|.
TGTGCCAGCTCGACAGGGCGAATGGGAAAACTGTTTTTT
CASSTGRMGKLFF
>TRBJ2-2|TRBV6-5|.|.
TGTGCCAGCAAGACAGGAACCGGGGAGCTGTTTTTT
CASKTGTGELFF
>TRBJ2-7|TRBV3-1/TRBV3-2|TRBD2|.
TGTGCCAGCAGCCAAGAGGGACTAACTATAATCTACGAGCAGTACTTC
CASSQEGLTIIYEQYF
>TRBJ2-7|TRBV20-1|.|.
TGCAGTGCTAGTAGGGCCCGAGGGAGTAGTTACGAGCAGTACTTC
CSASRARGSSYEQYF
>TRBJ2-3|TRBV11-2|.|.
TGTGCCAGCAGCTTAGATTTGGTGGCACAGTATTTT
CASSLDLVAQYF
>TRBJ1-2|TRBV4-1|TRBD1|few
TGCGCCAGCAGCCCGACAGGGAGTCCCTATGGCTACACCTTC
CASSPTGSPYGYTF
>TRBJ1-1|TRBV5-1|TRBD1|.
TGCGCCAGCAGCTTGTCCGGACAGGCGAACACTGAAGCTTTCTTT
CASSLSGQANTEAFF
>TRBJ2-1|TRBV29-1|TRBD2|.
TGCAGCGTTGTCGGACTAGCGGGGGTTGGAGAGCAGTTCTTC
CSVVGLAGVGEQFF
>TRBJ2-2|TRBV7-6|.|.
TGTGCCAGCAGCTTACAGGGATGGAACACCGGGGAGCTGTTTTTT
CASSLQGWNTGELFF
>TRBJ2-3|TRBV2|TRBD2|.
TGTGCCAGCAGTGAAAGAGCGGGGCGCACAGATACGCAGTATTTT
CASSERAGRTDTQYF
>TRBJ2-6|TRBV19|.|.
TGTGCCAGTAGTGATACAGGGCGCGTCCTGACTTTC
CASSDTGRVLTF
>TRBJ1-2|TRBV19|.|.
TGTGCCAGTACCGAAGCCACCGGGGGGCAGCGGGGTGGCTACACCTTC
CASTEATGGQRGGYTF
>TRBJ1-3|TRBV2|TRBD1|.
TGTGCCAGCAACGAGGGACAGGCGCTTGGGACTGGAAACACCATATATTTT
CASNEGQALGTGNTIYF
>TRBJ1-1|TRBV5-1|TRBD1|.
TGCGCCAGCAGCAGCGGACAGGGTCACACTGAAGCTTTCTTT
CASSSGQGHTEAFF
>TRBJ1-5|TRBV27|.|few
TGTGCCAGCAGTTGGAGACCGGGACAGCCCCAGCATTTT
CASSWRPGQPQHF
>TRBJ1-1|TRBV19|TRBD1|.
TGTGCCGGAGGGACAGGGGCGCACACTGAAGCTTTCTTT
CAGGTGAHTEAFF
>TRBJ1-2|TRBV27|.|once
TGTGCCAGCAGTCGAGGACACGTAACTAACTATGGCTACACCTTC
CASSRGHVTNYGYTF
>TRBJ1-4|TRBV5-1|TRBD1|once
TGCGCCAGCAGCTTGCAGGGGGGCGGTAATGAAAAACTGTTTTTT
CASSLQGGGNEKLFF
>TRBJ1-2|TRBV5-1|.|few
TGCGCCAGCAGCCGGGGTTGGGAAGAGGATGGCTACACCTTC
CASSRGWEEDGYTF
>TRBJ2-3|TRBV5-4|.|few
TGTGCCAGCAGCTCCTGGACTAGCACAGATACGCAGTATTTT
CASSSWTSTDTQYF
>TRBJ2-7|TRBV7-8|.|.
TGTGCCAGCAGTCACGGCTACGAGCAGTACTTC
CASSHGYEQYF
>TRBJ1-2|TRBV5-1|TRBD1|.
TGCGCCAGCAGCCCCACAGGTATCGGGACAGGGGGCAACTATGGCTACACCTTC
CASSPTGIGTGGNYGYTF
>TRBJ2-1|TRBV7-3|TRBD2|few
TGTGCCAGCCTTTATCTCCCCGTCGGACTAGTTAAGTTCAGGGAGCAGTTCTTC
CASLYLPVGLVKFREQFF
>TRBJ2-7|TRBV28|.|once
TGTGCCAGCAGTTTAAGCTTAACTGCTACCTACGAGCAGTACTTC
CASSLSLTATYEQYF
>TRBJ1-2|TRBV5-1|.|.
TGCGCCAGCAGCTTGGAGAGCTACGGCTACACCTTC
CASSLESYGYTF
>TRBJ1-5|TRBV19|TRBD1|.
TGTGCCAGCCGGGACAGGGTTTGGCAGCCCCAGCATTTT
CASRDRVWQPQHF
>TRBJ2-3|TRBV7-9|.|.
TGTGCCAGCAGCGCGACAGTGGATACGCAGTATTTT
CASSATVDTQYF
>TRBJ1-3|TRBV5-6|TRBD1|.
TGTGCCAGCAGCTTGACAGGGGAGGATAGAAACACCATATATTTT
CASSLTGEDRNTIYF